The clone carrying this T cell receptor beta chain occurred a few times. Its cognate antigen is unknown. Naive CD8 cells, CD45RO-negative and positively selected for CCR7, excluded terminally differentiated effector memory CD45RA+ cells. As processed by the authors: Junction-only sequences without quality scores came from ImmunoSEQ, so filtering differed. TCRdb's copy holds only in-frame clones and misses some; the assay was immunoSEQ multiplex PCR. The DNA was the basis for D and trimming; V, J and clone size are from that table. The sample consists of roughly 2 million clones, approximately 95% of them appearing once. The data stem from a study of shared clonotypes between healthy human individuals. Turning to the study itself: Per donor, CD8 memory used one plate, CD8 naive used two, CD4 memory used three and CD4 naive used three. Study conclusions and caveats: Compared with clonotypes that all four donors shared, non-shared clonotypes had lower generation probabilities.

Germline trimming cut 10 bases from V and 2 bases from J; bases unmatched to any gene: 8. Germline assignment: CDR1 MNHNS and CDR2 SASEGT. This CDR3 spans 13 amino acids. The chain is built from TRBV6-1 and TRBJ2-7; 7 bases align to TRBD1. The clonotype comes from a man aged 18 to 30 in good health. The sequenced material came from naive CD8+ T cells sorted from blood. Written as DNA, the CDR3 is TGTGCCACTATTTCCGGGACAGCCTACGAGCAGTACTTC. This encodes CATISGTAYEQYF.